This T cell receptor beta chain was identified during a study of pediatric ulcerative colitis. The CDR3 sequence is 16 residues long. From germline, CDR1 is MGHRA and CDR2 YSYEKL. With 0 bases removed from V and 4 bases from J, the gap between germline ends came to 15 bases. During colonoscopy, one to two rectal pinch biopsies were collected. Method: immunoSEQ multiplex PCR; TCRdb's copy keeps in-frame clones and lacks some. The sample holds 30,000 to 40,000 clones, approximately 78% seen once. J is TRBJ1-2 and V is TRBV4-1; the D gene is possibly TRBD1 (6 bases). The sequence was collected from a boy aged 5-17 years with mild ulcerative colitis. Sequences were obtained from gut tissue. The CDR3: CASSQDARGGVYGYTF. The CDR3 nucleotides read TGCGCCAGCAGCCAAGATGCGAGGGGGGGGGTCTATGGCTACACCTTC.